This T cell receptor beta chain emerged from a study of PD-1 blockade in classical Hodgkin lymphoma. Measured with immunoSEQ multiplex PCR; TCRdb has only the in-frame clones, and not every one. This table has around 25,000 clones, around 84% appearing once. All patients experienced relapse after autologous stem cell transplantation, and brentuximab vedotin exposure was variable. CD4+ T cells were purified from thawed PBMCs by magnetic negative selection. Trimming removed 5 bases at V and 7 bases at J, with 15 bases between. The CDR3 is 13 residues long. The germline V gene encodes CDR1 SGHRS and CDR2 YFSETQ. This clone has just a few counts.

This receptor was taken from a human donor with classical Hodgkin lymphoma. The chain employs TRBV5-1 and TRBJ1-2; unclear D gene. Sequencing used CD4+ T cells from blood, obtained at baseline. CDR3 residues: CASSIRGLGGYTF. DNA of the CDR3: TGCGCCAGCAGTATTCGGGGATTAGGTGGCTACACCTTC.